The 21 T cell receptor beta chains given below trace back to one sample, sequenced in a study of PD-1 blockade in classical Hodgkin lymphoma. Libraries were prepared by immunoSEQ multiplex PCR; TCRdb keeps only in-frame clonotypes and omits some of them. Here the sample spans more than 15,000 clones, 75% to 85% being singletons. All the patients suffered relapse after autologous stem cell transplantation, and brentuximab vedotin exposure differed. Here the sequenced sample was peripheral blood mononuclear cells (PBMCs), taken at baseline. All receptors come from a human donor with classical Hodgkin lymphoma.

The chain combines TRBV5-6 with TRBJ2-1; D possibly corresponds to TRBD1 (6 bases). The CDR3 length is 12 residues. V gave up 4 bases and J gave up 14 bases, with 16 bases separating them. Germline CDR1 and CDR2: SGHDT and YYEEEE. The CDR3 nucleotides read TGTGCCAGCAGCGTTCTACAGGGAGACGAGTTCTTC. Encoded protein: CASSVLQGDEFF. Full variable domain (remainder filled in from reference TRBV5-6 and TRBJ2-1): DAGVTQSPTHLIKTRGQQVTLRCSPKSGHDTVSWYQQALGQGPQFIFQYYEEEERQRGNFPDRFSGHQFPNYSSELNVNALLLGDSALYLCASSVLQGDEFFGPGTRLTVL.

The V gene is TRBV6-5, the J gene TRBJ1-5; D may be TRBD1 (6 bases). V lost 6 bases and J lost 4, with 16 bases in between. CDR1 is MNHEY, CDR2 SVGAGI, per germline. The CDR3 sequence is 15 residues long. CDR3 DNA sequence: TGTGCCAGCAGGATAGACAGGACCAGTAATCAGCCCCAGCATTTT. Protein product: CASRIDRTSNQPQHF.

The rearrangement uses TRBV5-6 and TRBJ2-1; 7 bases agree with TRBD2. There are 16 residues in the CDR3. Germline-derived CDR1 and CDR2 are SGHDT and YYEEEE. V was clipped by 1 base and J by 5 bases; unmatched bases: 9. The DNA for the CDR3 is TGTGCCAGCAGCTTGTGGCGGGAGTGGCTCGACAATGAGCAGTTCTTC. It encodes CASSLWREWLDNEQFF.

This chain links TRBV21-1 with TRBJ2-5. TRBV21-1 is flagged as a pseudogene. CDR3 length: 15 amino acids. The DNA of the CDR3 is TGTGCCAGCAGCAAACTTAGGGAATTCGGGGAGACCCAGTACTTC. It specifies CASSKLREFGETQYF.

Turning to this clone: Other DNA sequences of this sample code for an identical CDR3. DNA of the CDR3: TGCGCCAGCAGCTTGGAGGGCATGAACACTGAAGCTTTCTTT. It is translated as CASSLEGMNTEAFF. The chain has TRBV5-1 and TRBJ1-1; no firm D call. The CDR3 sequence is 14 residues long. Germline assignment: CDR1 SGHRS and CDR2 YFSETQ. The ends were cut back, 0 bases at V and 0 bases at J, with 6 bases in the middle.

The chain is built from TRBV7-9 and TRBJ1-3; 8 positions agree with TRBD1. CDR1 is SEHNR, CDR2 FQNEAQ, per germline (reference sequence). Germline trimming cut 3 bases from V and 8 bases from J; bases unmatched to any gene: 9. This CDR3 is 15 amino acids long. In nucleotides, the CDR3 is TGTGCCAGCAGCTTGCGGCAGGGGGCTTTGGACACCATATATTTT. It specifies CASSLRQGALDTIYF.

In its sample, this clone is medium-sized (0.01 to 0.1%). This sequence joins TRBV28 and TRBJ2-7; D not resolved. In germline, CDR1 is MDHEN, CDR2 SYDVKM. CDR3 length equals 14 residues. V gave up 9 bases and J gave up 2 bases, with 17 bases separating them. CDR3 coding DNA: TGTGCCAGTAAATCAGCTCCTCAAACCTACGAGCAGTACTTC. Residues: CASKSAPQTYEQYF.

This chain joins TRBV19 and TRBJ2-5, with D possibly being TRBD2 (5 bases). Germline values: CDR1 LNHDA, CDR2 SQIVND (reference sequence). This CDR3 region has 14 residues. V shed 2 bases and J shed 4 bases, with 11 bases lying between them. The CDR3 coding sequence is TGTGCCAGTAGTATAAAACTAGGGTCAGAGACCCAGTACTTC. Protein product: CASSIKLGSETQYF.

This clone appeared a few times. This chain uses TRBV5-1 with TRBJ2-7; D gene uncertain. CDR1 and CDR2 from the germline V gene are SGHRS and YFSETQ. V dropped 4 bases and J dropped 4 bases, with 12 bases sitting between them. This CDR3 contains 13 residues. The CDR3 nucleotides are TGCGCCAGCAGCCGAAGAAGTGGGTACGAGCAGTACTTC. This codes for CASSRRSGYEQYF.

The rearrangement joins TRBV12-5 to TRBJ2-3; 7 positions agree with TRBD2. V shed 1 base and J 1 base; nucleotides not matched to a gene: 2. CDR3 length: 15 amino acids. CDR1 and CDR2 (germline): LGHNT, FRNRAP. The DNA for the CDR3 is TGTGCTAGTGGTTTGGCGGGAGGAGGCACAGATACGCAGTATTTT. Its translation is CASGLAGGGTDTQYF.

The chain recombines TRBV19 with TRBJ2-5; D is undetermined. Trimming removed 3 bases at V and 2 bases at J, with 7 bases between. The CDR3 covers 13 residues. CDR1 LNHDA and CDR2 SQIVND come from the germline V gene (reference sequence). The CDR3: CASSINRQETQYF. CDR3 nucleotide sequence: TGTGCCAGTAGTATTAACAGACAAGAGACCCAGTACTTC. Full variable domain (outside the CDR3, taken from reference TRBV19 and TRBJ2-5): DGGITQSPKYLFRKEGQNVTLSCEQNLNHDAMYWYRQDPGQGLRLIYYSQIVNDFQKGDIAEGYSVSREKKESFPLTVTSAQKNPTAFYLCASSINRQETQYFGPGTRLLVL.

The chain uses TRBV5-6 and TRBJ2-7; TRBD2 matches 15 bases. CDR1 SGHDT and CDR2 YYEEEE come from the germline V gene. The length of the CDR3 is 18 residues. The junction had 17 bases not matched to a gene; V was cut back by 4 bases and J by 9 bases. Here the CDR3 reads CASSTGTSGGLAARGQYF. For the CDR3, the DNA is TGTGCCAGCAGCACGGGGACTAGCGGGGGGCTAGCTGCGAGAGGGCAGTACTTC.

The chain employs TRBV5-6 and TRBJ2-4; the D is unclear. This CDR3 is built from 14 residues. CDR1 and CDR2 from the germline V gene are SGHDT and YYEEEE. Trimming left V 1 base short and J 3 bases short, with 8 bases between. For the CDR3, the DNA is TGTGCCAGCAGCTTGCAAGATCTCAAAAACATTCAGTACTTC. Its translation: CASSLQDLKNIQYF.

CDR3 sequence reads: CASSPPRTRSLSDTQYF. As DNA, the CDR3 is TGTGCCAGCTCACCACCGAGGACACGTTCTTTATCGGATACGCAGTATTTT. The V gene is TRBV18, the J gene TRBJ2-3, with D perhaps matching TRBD1 (5 bases). This CDR3 comprises 17 residues. With 0 bases removed from V and 6 bases from J, the gap between germline ends came to 19 bases. CDR1 is KGHSH, CDR2 LQKENI, per germline. The full variable domain, rest sourced from reference TRBV18 and TRBJ2-3, is NAGVMQNPRHLVRRRGQEARLRCSPMKGHSHVYWYRQLPEEGLKFMVYLQKENIIDESGMPKERFSAEFPKEGPSILRIQQVVRGDSAAYFCASSPPRTRSLSDTQYFGPGTRLTVL.

Of note for this clone: An end of the junction differs from the germline gene, which may be a read error. The rearrangement uses TRBV7-9 and TRBJ2-7; D tentatively reads TRBD1 or TRBD2 (5 bases each). Germline CDR1 reads SEHNR; CDR2 reads FQNEAQ (reference sequence). The CDR3 is 12 amino acids. The DNA of the CDR3 is TGTGCCAGCAGCCTCGAGGGGCCGAATCTCGACTTC. Amino acids: CASSLEGPNLDF.

This clone was seen just once. CDR3: CASRRENSQNTEAFF. The CDR3 DNA reads TGTGCCAGTAGGAGGGAGAACTCCCAGAACACTGAAGCTTTCTTT. V gene TRBV19 combines with J gene TRBJ1-1; D remains unclear. The V gene lost 6 bases and the J gene lost 1 base, with 15 bases spanning the gap. CDR1 is LNHDA and CDR2 is SQIVND in the germline V gene (reference sequence). The CDR3 is made up of 15 amino acids.

V gene TRBV4-2 combines with J gene TRBJ1-4, with 7 bases lining up with TRBD1. CDR3 length: 16 residues. Germline V CDR1 and CDR2: LGHNA, YNFKEQ. V was clipped by 4 bases and J by 0 bases; unmatched bases: 5. CDR3 protein: CASSPGQYSTNEKLFF. CDR3 sequence (DNA): TGTGCCAGCAGCCCGGGACAGTACTCAACTAATGAAAAACTGTTTTTT.

V is TRBV5-4 and J is TRBJ1-1, with D unclear. The CDR3 length is 14 residues. Germline V gene sequence: CDR1 SGHNT, CDR2 YYREEE (reference sequence). Deletions cut 5 bases from V and 2 bases from J, with 13 bases between. CDR3 sequence: CASRLGLDNTEAFF. CDR3 nucleotides: TGTGCCAGCAGACTAGGACTGGACAACACTGAAGCTTTCTTT.

The V call is TRBV19, the J call TRBJ1-2, with TRBD1 identical over 7 bases. The CDR3 has 14 residues. In germline, CDR1 is LNHDA, CDR2 SQIVND (reference sequence). V was clipped by 5 bases and J by 7 bases; unmatched bases: 10. CDR3 amino acids: CASSSTGRKRGYTF. CDR3 nucleotide sequence: TGTGCCAGTAGTTCGACAGGGCGGAAGCGTGGCTACACCTTC.

The chain employs TRBV5-5 and TRBJ2-3, with D unclear. Looked up from germline, CDR1 is SGHKS and CDR2 is YYEKEE (reference sequence). This CDR3 has 13 amino acids. Trimming stripped 2 bases from V and 9 bases from J, with 13 bases between. For the CDR3, the DNA is TGTGCCAGCAGCTTTTCCGGGTCCTGGACGCAGTATTTT. The encoded protein is CASSFSGSWTQYF.

This sequence joins TRBV6-5 and TRBJ1-2; 7 positions match TRBD1. This CDR3 region has 12 residues. Losses at the gene ends were 5 bases for V and 3 bases for J; bases not matched to a gene: 0. CDR1 and CDR2 (germline): MNHEY, SVGAGI. CDR3 region: CASSTGDYGYTF. CDR3 DNA: TGTGCCAGCAGTACAGGGGACTATGGCTACACCTTC.